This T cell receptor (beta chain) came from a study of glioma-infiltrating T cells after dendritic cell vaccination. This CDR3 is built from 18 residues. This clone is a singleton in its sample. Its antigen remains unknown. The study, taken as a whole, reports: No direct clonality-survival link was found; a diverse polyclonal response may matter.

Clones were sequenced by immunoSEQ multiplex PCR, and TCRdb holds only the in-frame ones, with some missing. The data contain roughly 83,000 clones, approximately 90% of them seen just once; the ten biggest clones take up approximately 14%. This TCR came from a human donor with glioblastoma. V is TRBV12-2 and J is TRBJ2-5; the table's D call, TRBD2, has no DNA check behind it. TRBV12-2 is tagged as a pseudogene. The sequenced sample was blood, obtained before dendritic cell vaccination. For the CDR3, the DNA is TGTGCAAGTCGCTTATCGTTGGGGGGGATCCAAATTCAAGAGACCCAGTACTTC. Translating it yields CASRLSLGGIQIQETQYF.